The 30 T cell receptor beta chains in this list originate from one sample, sequenced in a study of blood T cell repertoires in COVID-19. Using immunoSEQ multiplex PCR, the repertoire was profiled, and TCRdb retains in-frame clones only, with some absent. The profile shows more than 85,000 clones, 85% of them singletons. The sample comprised peripheral blood. The source of these receptors is a man between 45 and 60 years old with acute or convalescent COVID-19.

This chain joins TRBV10-2 and TRBJ1-1, with unresolved D. The CDR3 extends over 13 amino acids. V was pared by 6 bases and J by 2 bases, with 10 bases between. Germline V gene sequence: CDR1 WSHSY, CDR2 SAAADI. In DNA form, the CDR3 reads TGCGCCAGCAGCCCTCCCGGTAACACTGAAGCTTTCTTT. It codes for CASSPPGNTEAFF.

The gene calls are TRBV27 and TRBJ1-1; D call uncertain. Germline CDR1 reads MNHEY; CDR2 reads SMNVEV (reference sequence). Trimming pared 3 bases from V and 0 bases from J, leaving 14 bases between. This CDR3 spans 16 amino acids. CDR3 nucleotide sequence: TGTGCCAGCAGTTTTGGGCCCTCGGATCTGAACACTGAAGCTTTCTTT. Amino acids: CASSFGPSDLNTEAFF.

For the CDR3, the DNA is TGTGCCAGCAGCCCGACGGGGAAACGCTCCTACAATGAGCAGTTCTTC. Protein sequence: CASSPTGKRSYNEQFF. V usage is TRBV25-1 and J usage is TRBJ2-1, with D possibly matching TRBD2 (5 bases). The CDR3 length is 16 residues. The V gene lost 6 bases and the J gene lost 0 bases, with 15 bases spanning the gap. Germline V gives CDR1 MGHDK, CDR2 SYGVNS.

This clone came up once. This chain connects TRBV5-1 to TRBJ2-3; D perhaps matches TRBD2 (5 bases). CDR3 length: 14 amino acids. Trimming took off 2 bases at V and 3 bases at J, with 10 bases between the two ends. CDR1 and CDR2 (germline): SGHRS, YFSETQ. This chain's CDR3 is CASSLRGRTDTQYF. In nucleotides, the CDR3 is TGCGCCAGCAGCTTAAGAGGGAGAACAGATACGCAGTATTTT.

The chain couples TRBV13 to TRBJ1-1; no definite D call. The V gene lost 5 bases and the J gene lost 5 bases, with 12 bases spanning the gap. The length of the CDR3 is 13 residues. Germline V gene lookup returns CDR1 PRHDT and CDR2 FYEKMQ (reference sequence). The CDR3 nucleotides are TGTGCCAGCAGCCCCCCCGGCAGGACTGAAGCTTTCTTT. This gives the protein CASSPPGRTEAFF.

The chain carries TRBV7-9 and TRBJ1-6; 7 nucleotides align to TRBD1. Per germline, CDR1 SEHNR and CDR2 FQNEAQ (reference sequence). V gave up 5 bases and J gave up 10 bases; unmatched junction bases: 8. This CDR3 region has 14 residues. The CDR3 DNA sequence: TGTGCCAGCAGCCGAGGGACAGTGGGATCACCCCTCCACTTT. Amino acids: CASSRGTVGSPLHF. The full variable domain, with the rest looked up from reference TRBV7-9 and TRBJ1-6, is DTGVSQNPRHKITKRGQNVTFRCDPISEHNRLYWYRQTLGQGPEFLTYFQNEAQLEKSRLLSDRFSAERPKGSFSTLEIQRTEQGDSAMYLCASSRGTVGSPLHFGNGTRLTVT.

This clone was seen a single time. The V and J genes are TRBV11-2 and TRBJ1-4; D is perhaps TRBD1 (6 bases). V was clipped by 3 bases and J by 0 bases, with 11 bases between them. Germline CDR1 reads SGHAT; CDR2 reads FQNNGV. CDR3 size: 16 residues. The CDR3 sequence: CASSLGAKATNEKLFF. Written as DNA, the CDR3 is TGTGCCAGCAGCTTGGGGGCAAAGGCAACTAATGAAAAACTGTTTTTT.

The chain employs TRBV11-2 and TRBJ2-6; D gene unclear. V dropped 3 bases and J dropped 0 bases, with 6 bases sitting between them. The CDR3 runs to 15 residues. The V gene's germline CDR1 is SGHAT and CDR2 FQNNGV. For the CDR3, the DNA is TGTGCCAGCAGCTTTAAGAGCTCTGGGGCCAACGTCCTGACTTTC. This sequence encodes CASSFKSSGANVLTF.

V and J are TRBV5-1 and TRBJ2-2; 9 bases are a match to TRBD2. This CDR3 comprises 17 residues. Germline trimming cut 4 bases from V and 1 base from J; bases unmatched to any gene: 8. Germline CDR1 reads SGHRS; CDR2 reads YFSETQ. As DNA, the CDR3 is TGCGCCAGCAGCCAGACTCGCGGGGGGGTGAACACCGGGGAGCTGTTTTTT. Its translation: CASSQTRGGVNTGELFF.

The genes are TRBV7-3 and TRBJ2-1; 10 nucleotides match TRBD2. This CDR3 region has 15 residues. Germline V lookup: CDR1 SGHTA, CDR2 FQGTGA. The V and J ends lost 6 bases and 7 bases, in that order; junction bases with no gene match: 9. DNA for the CDR3: TGTGCCAGCAGATTTAGCGGGGGGACACCGAATGAGCAGTTCTTC. Translated, it gives CASRFSGGTPNEQFF.

This clone was found once. The rearrangement uses TRBV3-1 (or the pseudogene TRBV3-2) and TRBJ1-1; no firm D call. Germline V CDR1 and CDR2: LGHDT, YNNKEL (reference sequence). V shed 4 bases and J shed 0 bases, with 12 bases lying between them. The CDR3 extends over 15 amino acids. As DNA, the CDR3 is TGTGCCAGCAGCCGATCAGACAACATGAACACTGAAGCTTTCTTT. It is translated as CASSRSDNMNTEAFF.

V usage is TRBV13 and J usage is TRBJ2-7, with 7 positions matching TRBD2. The V and J ends lost 5 bases and 2 bases, in that order; junction bases with no gene match: 9. The CDR3 runs 15 residues. In germline, CDR1 is PRHDT, CDR2 FYEKMQ (reference sequence). This CDR3 is CASSRFYREAYEQYF. CDR3 in DNA: TGTGCCAGCAGCCGTTTTTACCGGGAGGCCTACGAGCAGTACTTC.

The chain has TRBV24-1 and TRBJ2-6; no clear D. The V end lost 4 bases, the J end lost 2 bases, and 17 bases lay between the germline ends. CDR3 length equals 18 residues. The V gene's germline CDR1 is KGHDR and CDR2 SFDVKD. CDR3 loop: CATSEKLTGSPGANVLTF. CDR3 in DNA: TGTGCCACCAGTGAAAAATTGACTGGCTCCCCTGGGGCCAACGTCCTGACTTTC.

The V and J genes are TRBV18 and TRBJ2-3, with 7 bases fitting TRBD1. This CDR3 spans 15 amino acids. Germline values: CDR1 KGHSH, CDR2 LQKENI. The trim removed 0 bases at V and 8 bases at J, leaving 8 bases unmatched. CDR3 region: CASSPPSTGAATQYF. DNA for the CDR3: TGTGCCAGCTCACCACCGAGTACAGGGGCTGCTACGCAGTATTTT.

The rearrangement links TRBV13 to TRBJ2-7; 7 bases match TRBD1. The germline CDR1 and CDR2 sequences are PRHDT and FYEKMQ (reference sequence). The CDR3 contains 14 residues. After removal of 5 bases from V and 6 bases from J, the junction contained 10 bases not matched to a gene. The CDR3 region is CASSPRQGLAEQYF. The CDR3, as DNA: TGTGCCAGCAGCCCGAGACAGGGCCTCGCCGAGCAGTACTTC.

This clone has just one count. The J gene is TRBJ2-1, the V gene TRBV7-9, with D hard to call. The CDR3 totals 14 residues. Germline CDR1 and CDR2: SEHNR and FQNEAQ (reference sequence). Trimming pared 4 bases from V and 4 bases from J, leaving 11 bases between. CDR3 residues: CASSSLPIYNEQFF. The CDR3 DNA reads as TGTGCCAGCAGCTCTCTACCCATTTACAATGAGCAGTTCTTC.

The gene calls are TRBV19 and TRBJ2-7; a weak D match, TRBD1 (8 bases). V was trimmed by 3 bases and J by 9 bases, leaving 15 bases between them. CDR1 LNHDA and CDR2 SQIVND come from the germline V gene (reference sequence). The CDR3 covers 13 residues. The CDR3 coding sequence is TGTGCCAGTAGTATCGGACAGGGAGGGGGGCAGTACTTC. It codes for CASSIGQGGGQYF. The full variable domain, in which reference TRBV19 and TRBJ2-7 provide the parts outside the CDR3, is DGGITQSPKYLFRKEGQNVTLSCEQNLNHDAMYWYRQDPGQGLRLIYYSQIVNDFQKGDIAEGYSVSREKKESFPLTVTSAQKNPTAFYLCASSIGQGGGQYFGPGTRLTVT.

This chain's CDR3 is CASSQENKGGAVIGELFF. In DNA, the CDR3 is TGTGCCAGCAGCCAAGAAAATAAAGGGGGCGCCGTCATCGGGGAGCTGTTTTTT. The chain is built from TRBV3-1 (or the pseudogene TRBV3-2) and TRBJ2-2; 7 bases fit TRBD1. V shed 0 bases, J shed 7 bases, and the junction held 14 bases outside the gene matches. From germline, CDR1 is LGHDT and CDR2 YNNKEL (reference sequence). This CDR3 is 18 amino acids long.

The chain combines TRBV28 with TRBJ1-4; D perhaps matches TRBD1 (5 bases). The V and J ends lost 2 bases and 10 bases respectively, with 14 bases between them. This CDR3 spans 14 amino acids. CDR1 is MDHEN, CDR2 SYDVKM, per germline. CDR3 loop: CASSLVDPGGKLFF. CDR3 coding DNA: TGTGCCAGCAGTTTAGTGGACCCCGGGGGAAAACTGTTTTTT.

CDR3 coding DNA: TGTGCCACCAGTGATCCGGGACAGGGGGCGACAGATACGCAGTATTTT. Translating gives CATSDPGQGATDTQYF. V usage is TRBV24-1 and J usage is TRBJ2-3, with TRBD1 matching over 12 bases. The germline V gene has CDR1 KGHDR and CDR2 SFDVKD. With V trimmed by 3 bases and J by 3 bases, 3 bases remained unmatched. CDR3 size: 16 residues.

This chain links TRBV7-9 with TRBJ2-5, with TRBD1 matching over 10 bases. This CDR3 has 17 amino acids. Germline assignment: CDR1 SEHNR and CDR2 FQNEAQ (reference sequence). The J segment lost 2 bases and the V segment lost 5 bases, leaving 11 bases of the junction unmatched. The CDR3 coding sequence is TGTGCCAGCAGCCTCCGACACGGACAGGGGGATCAAGAGACCCAGTACTTC. Translation gives CASSLRHGQGDQETQYF.

The V and J genes are TRBV19 and TRBJ2-3; 7 bases map to TRBD2. The germline CDR1 and CDR2 sequences are LNHDA and SQIVND (reference sequence). The CDR3 covers 17 residues. After removal of 2 bases from V and 2 bases from J, the junction contained 10 bases not matched to a gene. The CDR3 bases are TGTGCCAGTAGTATACGGACTAGGGCGGGGACCACAGATACGCAGTATTTT. This sequence encodes CASSIRTRAGTTDTQYF.

The sample holds a few counts of this clone. The gene calls are TRBV19 and TRBJ1-5; tentatively, D is TRBD1 (6 bases). There are 16 residues in the CDR3. The V end was cut by 5 bases, the J end by 0 bases, with 14 bases between. Germline V gene lookup returns CDR1 LNHDA and CDR2 SQIVND (reference sequence). The CDR3 spells CASSRTALYSNQPQHF. DNA of the CDR3: TGTGCCAGTAGTCGGACAGCCCTTTATAGCAATCAGCCCCAGCATTTT.

This chain links TRBV7-2 with TRBJ1-4; 7 bases agree with TRBD1. Germline V lookup: CDR1 SGHTA, CDR2 FQGNSA. After removal of 1 base from V and 3 bases from J, the junction contained 2 bases not matched to a gene. The CDR3 sequence is 15 residues long. The chain's CDR3 is CASSLVGTANEKLFF. The CDR3 DNA reads TGTGCCAGCAGCTTAGTTGGGACAGCTAATGAAAAACTGTTTTTT.

The V and J genes are TRBV5-1 and TRBJ2-7, with D possibly being TRBD1 (5 bases). The CDR3 runs 16 residues. The V gene lost 4 bases and the J gene lost 5 bases, with 22 bases spanning the gap. Germline CDR1 and CDR2: SGHRS and YFSETQ. The CDR3 sequence is CASSLGVAGPTHEQYF. The CDR3 DNA reads TGCGCCAGCAGCCTCGGAGTAGCAGGGCCTACCCACGAGCAGTACTTC.

The chain recombines TRBV30 with TRBJ1-6; no firm D call. Trimming pared 8 bases from V and 4 bases from J, leaving 12 bases between. Germline assignment: CDR1 GTSNPN and CDR2 SVGIG (reference sequence). This CDR3 region has 13 residues. As DNA, the CDR3 is TGTGCCGTGAGCACCCTATATAATTCACCCCTCCACTTT. As protein: CAVSTLYNSPLHF.

The J gene is TRBJ1-5, the V gene TRBV19, with D unclear. Between the trimmed V and J ends, which lost 5 bases and 3 bases, there was a span of 11 bases. The CDR3 is 14 residues long. Germline V gene sequence: CDR1 LNHDA, CDR2 SQIVND (reference sequence). CDR3: CASSHRDNNQPQHF. The CDR3 DNA is TGTGCCAGTAGTCACCGGGATAACAATCAGCCCCAGCATTTT.

This chain connects TRBV5-4 to TRBJ1-2; 7 bases fit TRBD1. CDR1 is SGHNT and CDR2 is YYREEE in the germline V gene (reference sequence). CDR3 size: 15 residues. J was trimmed by 4 bases and V by 7 bases; bases with no gene match: 13. The CDR3 DNA reads TGTGCCAGCGGATACCGACAGGGAATTGGCTATGGCTACACCTTC. Protein sequence: CASGYRQGIGYGYTF.

The J gene is TRBJ2-5, the V gene TRBV18, with a possible D match to TRBD2 (5 bases). Germline V gene lookup returns CDR1 KGHSH and CDR2 LQKENI. CDR3 length: 15 residues. Trimming removed 3 bases from V and 13 bases from J, with 24 bases in between. CDR3 amino acids: CASSPRRANTKPLYF. In nucleotides, the CDR3 is TGTGCCAGCTCACCCAGGCGGGCCAACACTAAGCCTCTGTACTTC. The variable domain in full, completed from reference TRBV18 and TRBJ2-5, reads NAGVMQNPRHLVRRRGQEARLRCSPMKGHSHVYWYRQLPEEGLKFMVYLQKENIIDESGMPKERFSAEFPKEGPSILRIQQVVRGDSAAYFCASSPRRANTKPLYFGPGTRLLVL.

A remark on this clone: A read error may account for a junction end that differs from germline. This rearrangement joins TRBV6-6 to TRBJ2-7; TRBD1 might be the D (6 bases). Germline values: CDR1 MNHNY, CDR2 SVGAGI (reference sequence). This CDR3 region has 14 residues. The CDR3 coding sequence is TGTGCCAGCAATTACGGGACACGCGTTGGTGAGCAGTACTTC. It yields the protein CASNYGTRVGEQYF.